The rows below give T cell receptor beta chains drawn from one sample of a study of cytomegalovirus exposure and HLA in healthy donors. Using immunoSEQ multiplex PCR, the repertoire was profiled, and TCRdb retains in-frame clones only, with some absent. The profile covers roughly 200,000 clones, with more than 70% appearing a single time and about 1.8% taken by the ten largest. Sequenced sample: PBMCs. The receptors stem from a man aged 35 to 55 in good health and CMV-seropositive. The CDR3 runs from the conserved cysteine through the conserved F or W.

10,TRBV29-1,CSVLLLAQFF
13,TRBV5-6,CASSFYSYNEQFF
16,TRBV7-8,CASSPLGQATNEKLFF
13,TRBV7-6,CASSYDSDQPQHF
16,TRBV5-1,CASSLGQGAGNQPQHF
14,TRBV7-6,CASSSDSLNQPQHF
15,TRBV30,CAWSAVAGGPDTQYF
13,TRBV18,CASSSTEQETQYF
13,TRBV29-1,CSVVKGQGTEAFF
16,TRBV5-1,CASSLALTSGSYEQYF
16,TRBV5-6,CASSPRSGTYLETQYF
13,TRBV19,CASSLGSWYGYTF
14,TRBV28,CASRSSGIPGELFF
18,TRBV27,CASSGAISGRALYNEQFF
13,TRBV11-2,CASSTSGGTEAFF
14,TRBV5-5,CASSFSGLWETQYF
13,TRBV29-1,CSVGGTGANGLTF
15,TRBV6-1,CASRGLAGGTDTQYF
12,TRBV5-6,CASRQDSNEQFF
14,TRBV21-1,CASSRQGSTDTQYF
15,TRBV7-7,CASSPTSGSTYEQYF
12,TRBV9,CASSLQRGEQYF